This T cell receptor beta chain comes out of a study of blood T cell repertoires in COVID-19. The method was immunoSEQ multiplex PCR; TCRdb's version includes in-frame clones alone and lacks a portion of them. The sample comprises about 140,000 clones, more than 75% of which are singletons, and around 5% rests with the top ten. V lost 2 bases to trimming and J lost 4 bases, with 14 bases between them. The CDR3 is 16 residues long. Germline lookup yields CDR1 MRHNA and CDR2 SNTAGT. V and J are TRBV6-4 and TRBJ1-4; no reliable D call. Sequencing was performed on peripheral blood. The source of this sequence is a human donor in a cohort sampled during active COVID-19. The CDR3 protein is CASSDVEAVYNEKLFF. CDR3 coding DNA: TGTGCCAGCAGTGACGTGGAGGCCGTATATAATGAAAAACTGTTTTTT.